The 15 T cell receptor beta chains listed next were all sequenced from one sample in a study of cytomegalovirus exposure and HLA in healthy donors. The PCR was carried out with 60 Vbeta primers and 13 Jbeta primers. TCRdb keeps only in-frame clones here, not all; method: immunoSEQ multiplex PCR. Here the sample spans approximately 130,000 clones, roughly four fifths being singletons. The sequencing sample was made of PBMCs. The receptors derive from a woman in her forties in good health and CMV-seropositive.

The CDR3 nucleotides are TGTGCCAGCAGCTTAGGAGGTGTAGGGGCCCTCATGAACACTGAAGCTTTCTTT. Its translation: CASSLGGVGALMNTEAFF. J is TRBJ1-1 and V is TRBV7-6; maybe TRBD1 (5 bases). CDR3 length: 18 amino acids. CDR1 is SGHVS, CDR2 FNYEAQ, per germline. V was shortened by 1 base and J by 0 bases, with 18 bases between the two germline ends.

This clone was counted only a few times. CDR3 loop: CAWSRSGYGYTF. CDR3 DNA sequence: TGTGCCTGGAGTAGGTCAGGCTATGGCTACACCTTC. The chain joins TRBV30 to TRBJ1-2; D remains unclear. From germline, CDR1 is GTSNPN and CDR2 SVGIG (reference sequence). The germline V and J ends were trimmed by 2 bases and 4 bases, with 8 bases remaining between them. This CDR3 contains 12 residues.

The genes are TRBV7-3 and TRBJ2-5, with 9 bases aligning to TRBD2. The J segment lost 5 bases and the V segment lost 5 bases, leaving 6 bases of the junction unmatched. The CDR3 has 14 residues. Germline V gene lookup returns CDR1 SGHTA and CDR2 FQGTGA. The CDR3 coding sequence is TGTGCCAGCAGCCGGACTAGCGTCCTGGAGACCCAGTACTTC. Translation gives CASSRTSVLETQYF.

The rearrangement joins TRBV30 to TRBJ1-5; 7 bases align to TRBD1. This CDR3 is 21 amino acids long. CDR1 and CDR2 (germline): GTSNPN, SVGIG (reference sequence). Trimming cost V 0 bases and J 0 bases; bases outside gene matches: 20. This CDR3 reads CAWSVGSPRDRVGNSNQPQHF. CDR3 sequence (DNA): TGTGCCTGGAGTGTCGGGAGCCCCCGAGACAGGGTTGGCAATAGCAATCAGCCCCAGCATTTT. The variable domain in full, completed from reference TRBV30 and TRBJ1-5, reads SQTIHQWPATLVQPVGSPLSLECTVEGTSNPNLYWYRQAAGRGLQLLFYSVGIGQISSEVPQNLSASRPQDRQFILSSKKLLLSDSGFYLCAWSVGSPRDRVGNSNQPQHFGDGTRLSIL.

This clone was seen only a few times. The chain is built from TRBV28 and TRBJ2-5; D is undetermined. CDR3 size: 11 residues. The germline V gene encodes CDR1 MDHEN and CDR2 SYDVKM. The V and J ends lost 4 bases and 2 bases respectively, with 2 bases between them. The CDR3 nucleotides read TGTGCCAGCAGTTCGCAAGAGACCCAGTACTTC. Translation: CASSSQETQYF.

V usage is TRBV2 and J usage is TRBJ2-3; TRBD2 matches at 8 bases. Trimming cost V 6 bases and J 0 bases; bases outside gene matches: 8. In germline, CDR1 is SNHLY, CDR2 FYNNEI. The CDR3 loop spans 16 amino acids. The CDR3 region is CASRGRGAPSTDTQYF. The CDR3 DNA is TGTGCCAGCAGGGGGCGGGGGGCCCCTAGCACAGATACGCAGTATTTT.

The rearrangement joins TRBV9 to TRBJ2-5; TRBD2 matches at 13 bases. Per germline, CDR1 SGDLS and CDR2 YYNGEE. With 4 bases clipped from V and 5 bases from J, the junction kept 5 bases outside the gene matches. The CDR3 spans 15 residues. CDR3 amino acids: CASSIRTSGGETQYF. CDR3 nucleotide sequence: TGTGCCAGCAGCATCCGGACTAGCGGGGGTGAGACCCAGTACTTC. Full variable domain (rest looked up from reference TRBV9 and TRBJ2-5): DSGVTQTPKHLITATGQRVTLRCSPRSGDLSVYWYQQSLDQGLQFLIQYYNGEERAKGNILERFSAQQFPDLHSELNLSSLELGDSALYFCASSIRTSGGETQYFGPGTRLLVL.

A note on this clone: One junction end does not reproduce the germline sequence, and a read error may be involved. The chain is built from TRBV7-2 and TRBJ1-2, with a tentative D call TRBD1 (5 bases). The CDR3 consists of 17 residues. The germline V gene encodes CDR1 SGHTA and CDR2 FQGNSA. The CDR3 DNA reads as TGTGCCAGCAGCCTAGCTGGAAGGGGACCGCGGGGCTATGGCTACACCTTC. Amino acid sequence: CASSLAGRGPRGYGYTF.

The V call is TRBV6-5, the J call TRBJ1-1, with D possibly TRBD1 on 6 matching bases. Germline V gene lookup returns CDR1 MNHEY and CDR2 SVGAGI. V dropped 2 bases and J dropped 0 bases, with 13 bases sitting between them. This CDR3 contains 16 residues. The CDR3 here is CASSYVRGALNTEAFF. CDR3 DNA: TGTGCCAGCAGTTACGTGCGGGGGGCGTTGAACACTGAAGCTTTCTTT.

The chain couples TRBV6-6 to TRBJ2-7; TRBD2 is a possible D gene (7 bases). Between the trimmed V and J ends, which lost 8 bases and 7 bases, there was a span of 15 bases. This CDR3 comprises 12 residues. The germline gives CDR1 MNHNY, CDR2 SVGAGI (reference sequence). The CDR3 region is CASGGPRGEQYF. In nucleotides, the CDR3 is TGTGCCAGCGGGGGGCCGCGGGGGGAGCAGTACTTC.

This chain links TRBV7-2 with TRBJ1-5; TRBD1 agrees at 7 bases. The germline CDR1 and CDR2 sequences are SGHTA and FQGNSA. The ends lost 5 bases at V and 7 bases at J; junction bases unmatched: 11. The CDR3 is 15 residues long. For the CDR3, the DNA is TGTGCCAGCAGCGCCGGACAGGATCGGTTACAGCCCCAGCATTTT. Protein sequence: CASSAGQDRLQPQHF.

The chain couples TRBV6-1 to TRBJ2-7; 11 bases match TRBD2. The germline CDR1 and CDR2 sequences are MNHNS and SASEGT. V gave up 7 bases and J gave up 2 bases; unmatched junction bases: 7. This CDR3 has 15 amino acids. CDR3 loop: CASIPGTSGAYEQYF. The CDR3 region has the DNA TGTGCCAGCATTCCCGGGACTAGCGGCGCCTACGAGCAGTACTTC.

The chain links TRBV14 to TRBJ2-3; D is possibly TRBD1 (6 bases). Trimming left V 2 bases short and J 0 bases short, with 12 bases between. The CDR3 sequence is 16 residues long. Germline V gives CDR1 SGHDN, CDR2 FVKESK. CDR3 sequence: CASSQWAGASTDTQYF. The CDR3 bases are TGTGCCAGCAGCCAATGGGCAGGGGCGAGCACAGATACGCAGTATTTT.

The V gene is TRBV11-3, the J gene TRBJ2-2; 13 nucleotides align to TRBD2. The V gene's germline CDR1 is SGHNT and CDR2 YENEEA. The CDR3 sequence is 16 residues long. V shed 4 bases and J 4 bases; nucleotides not matched to a gene: 3. Here the CDR3 DNA reads TGTGCCAGCAGCTCTTGGACTAGCGGGAGCACCGGGGAGCTGTTTTTT. Its protein product is CASSSWTSGSTGELFF.

The V and J genes are TRBV29-1 and TRBJ2-7; 7 positions agree with TRBD1. This CDR3 spans 15 amino acids. The germline V gene has CDR1 SQVTM and CDR2 ANQGSEA. After removal of 7 bases from V and 3 bases from J, the junction contained 15 bases not matched to a gene. The CDR3 sequence: CSAGFGTASRYEQYF. CDR3 DNA sequence: TGCAGCGCCGGCTTTGGGACAGCGAGCCGCTACGAGCAGTACTTC.